Reported below is one T cell receptor beta chain. CDR1 is LNHDA and CDR2 is SQIVND in the germline V gene (reference sequence). This CDR3 contains 17 residues. Trimming took 3 bases from V and 3 from J, leaving 20 bases between them. This sample is drawn from a study of cytomegalovirus exposure and HLA in healthy donors. PCR employed 60 Vbeta and 13 Jbeta primers. Sequenced by immunoSEQ multiplex PCR; TCRdb stores in-frame clones only, minus some. The table has about 130,000 clones, approximately 77% seen once. The receptor was isolated from a man aged 30-40 years in good health and CMV-seronegative. Sequencing was done on a sample of PBMCs. This sequence joins TRBV19 and TRBJ1-1; weak D call: TRBD1 (6 bases). CDR3 region: CASSIYLSIPGDTEAFF. The CDR3 DNA reads as TGTGCCAGTAGTATTTACCTGTCCATCCCAGGGGACACTGAAGCTTTCTTT.